This T cell receptor beta chain originates from a study of cytomegalovirus exposure and HLA in healthy donors. The PCR made use of 60 Vbeta and 13 Jbeta primers. Repertoires were generated with immunoSEQ multiplex PCR, while TCRdb's copy carries only in-frame clones and drops some. The sample records about 33,000 clones, 45% to 55% being singletons. The V gene lost 4 bases and the J gene lost 6 bases, with 18 bases spanning the gap. There are 15 residues in the CDR3. CDR1 and CDR2 (germline): KGHSY, FQNENV. The V and J genes are TRBV16 and TRBJ1-2; tentatively, D is TRBD1 (5 bases). The sequence came from a woman between 40 and 50 years old in good health and CMV-seropositive. Source material: PBMCs. The CDR3 sequence: CASSPLPRAFDGYTF. CDR3 nucleotides: TGTGCCAGCAGCCCTCTTCCCAGGGCTTTTGATGGCTACACCTTC.